A few counts support the clone carrying this T cell receptor beta chain. Its target is not known. The sample comes from a study of beta chain features in type 1 diabetes. Study in general: Across all samples, over 85 million sorted cells were examined.

All of the isolated RNA was reverse transcribed, so expressed TCRB transcripts were sequenced. Here immunoSEQ multiplex PCR was the method, and the copy in TCRdb shows in-frame clones only, minus some. The sample carries a few hundred thousand clones, 15% to 20% recorded once. The length of the CDR3 is 13 residues. Germline V gene lookup returns CDR1 GTSNPN and CDR2 SVGIG (reference sequence). Trimming cost V 0 bases and J 5 bases, with 8 bases left between them. Study results and caveats: Naive, central memory and Treg TCRB repertoires appeared more alike in patients than in healthy donors. For Type 1 diabetes patients, all four CD4+ subsets carried TCRB CDR3s that were moderately but significantly shorter. Possibly, sequencing cDNA over-represented cells that had high TCR expression levels.

The sequence was collected from a woman aged 18 to 35 in good health. The specimen was naive CD4+ T cells from blood. The rearrangement uses TRBV30 and TRBJ2-1; no reliable D call. CDR3 bases: TGTGCCTGGAGTGTACAGTTAGACAATGAGCAGTTCTTC. This translates into CAWSVQLDNEQFF.